This TCR beta chain was captured in a study of radiation and T cells in renal cell carcinoma. Study-level information: Nephrectomy followed 15 Gy stereotactic body radiation by 4 weeks.

In its sample, this clone was seen a few times. No antigen is known for it. Notes on the study in general: Top tumor clonotypes rose in blood 2 weeks post-radiation, then contracted.

Measured with immunoSEQ multiplex PCR; TCRdb has only the in-frame clones, and not every one. The table includes around 60,000 clones, around 78% detected once. V was shortened by 7 bases and J by 2 bases, with 3 bases between the two germline ends. Germline CDR1 reads SGHRS; CDR2 reads YFSETQ. There are 10 residues in the CDR3. Time point here: blood 2 weeks post-SBRT. As to treatment: 15 Gy SBRT to primary tumor, nephrectomy 4 weeks later. After SBRT, blood was collected at 2 and 4 weeks, plus baseline. The specimen comprised blood, sampled from a patient whose treatment included radiotherapy and nephrectomy. This receptor was taken from a man aged 55 to 70 with renal cell carcinoma. The chain recombines TRBV5-1 with TRBJ2-5; unclear D gene. DNA for the CDR3: TGCGCCAGCGGGCAAGAGACCCAGTACTTC. It specifies CASGQETQYF.